Each of the 20 T cell receptor beta chains below was sequenced from the same sample in a study of identical twins. TCRdb re-called the 5' RACE reads through MiXCR, storing one row per CDR3 protein. The sample holds approximately 890,000 distinct CDR3 sequences, around an eighth seen once. These sequences were also reported in another study, on yellow fever vaccine responses in identical twins.

The sequenced sample consisted of PBMCs. The receptors originated from a woman aged 18-29 years in good health.

The V gene is TRBV2, the J gene TRBJ2-7, with TRBD2 matching 9 bases. The length of the CDR3 is 16 residues. Unmatched junction bases numbered 15, after V lost 6 bases and J lost 6 bases. From germline, CDR1 is SNHLY and CDR2 FYNNEI. The CDR3 DNA reads TGTGCCAGCAGGGCCCGGAGGTTAGCGGGAGTAGTCGAGCAGTACTTC. As protein: CASRARRLAGVVEQYF.

The V call is TRBV24-1, the J call TRBJ2-2; 13 nucleotides align to TRBD2. Germline-derived CDR1 and CDR2 are KGHDR and SFDVKD. The CDR3 extends over 17 amino acids. V shed 5 bases, J shed 7 bases, and the junction held 9 bases outside the gene matches. The DNA for the CDR3 is TGTGCCACCAGTGCGACAGGACTAGCGGGAGTTCACGGGGAGCTGTTTTTT. This encodes CATSATGLAGVHGELFF.

This clonotype was recorded a few times. The chain recombines TRBV18 with TRBJ2-7; D may be TRBD1 or TRBD2 (5 bases each). Germline CDR1 and CDR2: KGHSH and LQKENI. The germline V and J ends were trimmed by 4 bases and 2 bases, with 12 bases remaining between them. The CDR3 extends over 14 amino acids. The CDR3 DNA follows: TGTGCCAGCTCACACTCGAGGGGTCCCTACGAGCAGTACTTC. Residues: CASSHSRGPYEQYF.

The chain employs TRBV2 and TRBJ2-5; 10 bases map to TRBD2. CDR3 length: 18 amino acids. The V and J ends lost 2 bases and 7 bases, in that order; junction bases with no gene match: 16. From germline, CDR1 is SNHLY and CDR2 FYNNEI. The CDR3 here is CASSESSVGLAGVGTQYF. The DNA for the CDR3 is TGTGCCAGCAGTGAAAGCTCGGTGGGGCTAGCGGGAGTTGGGACCCAGTACTTC. Full variable domain (rest looked up from reference TRBV2 and TRBJ2-5): EPEVTQTPSHQVTQMGQEVILRCVPISNHLYFYWYRQILGQKVEFLVSFYNNEISEKSEIFDDQFSVERPDGSNFTLKIRSTKLEDSAMYFCASSESSVGLAGVGTQYFGPGTRLLVL.

V and J are TRBV12-3 or TRBV12-4 and TRBJ2-3; 7 nucleotides match TRBD2. The CDR3 runs to 14 residues. J lost 3 bases, V lost 9 bases, and 9 bases had no gene match. This chain's CDR3 is CASKVGGGTDTQYF. DNA of the CDR3: TGTGCCAGTAAAGTGGGGGGGGGTACAGATACGCAGTATTTT.

This clonotype was detected only a few times. The chain is built from TRBV20-1 and TRBJ2-7; D is unresolved. Trimming pared 0 bases from V and 0 bases from J, leaving 18 bases between. Per germline, CDR1 DFQATT and CDR2 SNEGSKA (reference sequence). The CDR3 covers 17 residues. The CDR3 sequence is CSARDDRGDFSSYEQYV. The CDR3, as DNA: TGCAGTGCTAGAGACGACCGAGGAGACTTCAGCTCCTACGAGCAGTACGTC.

The CDR3 region has the DNA TGCAGTGCTATGGCGACAGGGGTGAGAGAGACCCAGTACTTC. It is translated as CSAMATGVRETQYF. The V call is TRBV20-1, the J call TRBJ2-5; 8 positions agree with TRBD1. Trimming at V came to 4 bases and at J to 4 bases, leaving 8 bases not matched to a gene. CDR1 is DFQATT, CDR2 SNEGSKA, per germline (reference sequence). CDR3 length: 14 residues.

This chain uses TRBV5-8 with TRBJ1-1; TRBD1 is a possible D gene (5 bases). Trimming stripped 5 bases from V and 3 bases from J, with 11 bases between. This CDR3 is built from 13 residues. Per the germline V gene, CDR1 is SGHTS and CDR2 is YDEGEE. The CDR3, as DNA: TGTGCCAGCAGTTTCTGGGGGTACACTGAAGCTTTCTTT. Residues: CASSFWGYTEAFF.

This clonotype appeared a few times. The V and J genes are TRBV20-1 and TRBJ1-5; 9 bases line up with TRBD1. CDR3 size: 13 residues. CDR1 is DFQATT and CDR2 is SNEGSKA in the germline V gene (reference sequence). The junction had 5 bases not matched to a gene; V was cut back by 5 bases and J by 6 bases. This chain's CDR3 is CSARTGGGQPQHF. The CDR3 coding sequence is TGCAGTGCTCGAACAGGGGGCGGTCAGCCCCAGCATTTT.

This clonotype was seen a few times. V usage is TRBV20-1 and J usage is TRBJ2-2; 8 bases align to TRBD1. This CDR3 contains 15 residues. J was trimmed by 0 bases and V by 5 bases; bases with no gene match: 5. In germline, CDR1 is DFQATT, CDR2 SNEGSKA (reference sequence). The CDR3 region has the DNA TGCAGTGCTTTAGACAGGGGTACGAACACCGGGGAGCTGTTTTTT. It encodes CSALDRGTNTGELFF.

The chain joins TRBV5-1 to TRBJ1-4; 7 positions agree with TRBD1. This CDR3 is 15 amino acids long. Trimming cost V 4 bases and J 5 bases; bases outside gene matches: 8. The germline V gene encodes CDR1 SGHRS and CDR2 YFSETQ. The CDR3 is CASSAQDRTNEKLFF. The DNA for the CDR3 is TGCGCCAGCAGCGCCCAGGACAGGACAAATGAAAAACTGTTTTTT. Full variable domain (missing parts from reference TRBV5-1 and TRBJ1-4): KAGVTQTPRYLIKTRGQQVTLSCSPISGHRSVSWYQQTPGQGLQFLFEYFSETQRNKGNFPGRFSGRQFSNSRSEMNVSTLELGDSALYLCASSAQDRTNEKLFFGSGTQLSVL.

This clonotype has ten or more counts. V gene TRBV5-5 combines with J gene TRBJ1-1; possible D gene TRBD1, 6 bases. The CDR3 loop spans 16 amino acids. The ends were cut back, 3 bases at V and 6 bases at J, with 21 bases in the middle. The V gene's germline CDR1 is SGHKS and CDR2 YYEKEE (reference sequence). The CDR3, as DNA: TGTGCCAGCAGCTATGCGGGGGGCCGCGTGGGGCCTGAAGCTTTCTTT. It is translated as CASSYAGGRVGPEAFF. The variable domain in full, completed from reference TRBV5-5 and TRBJ1-1, reads DAGVTQSPTHLIKTRGQQVTLRCSPISGHKSVSWYQQVLGQGPQFIFQYYEKEERGRGNFPDRFSARQFPNYSSELNVNALLLGDSALYLCASSYAGGRVGPEAFFGQGTRLTVV.

At least ten counts were recorded for this clonotype. This sequence joins TRBV2 and TRBJ1-6; D unresolved. CDR3 size: 16 residues. V was trimmed by 3 bases and J by 7 bases, leaving 16 bases between them. The germline CDR1 and CDR2 sequences are SNHLY and FYNNEI. The DNA of the CDR3 is TGTGCCAGCAGTGAGTCGAGGCCCAACGTCAATTCACCCCTCCACTTT. It specifies CASSESRPNVNSPLHF.

The genes are TRBV10-3 and TRBJ1-2, with TRBD1 as a possible D gene (6 bases). Trimming shortened V by 10 bases and J by 4 bases, and 13 bases separated the two germline ends. Germline CDR1 reads ENHRY; CDR2 reads SYGVKD. This CDR3 contains 12 residues. This CDR3 is CASEGGSYGYTF. The CDR3 DNA reads as TGTGCCAGCGAGGGGGGATCCTATGGCTACACCTTC.

CDR3 region: CASSSQGAYTDTQYF. CDR3 sequence (DNA): TGTGCCAGCAGCTCACAGGGCGCCTACACAGATACGCAGTATTTT. V and J are TRBV6-1 and TRBJ2-3, with D perhaps TRBD1 (6 bases). V was clipped by 6 bases and J by 2 bases, with 15 bases between them. The CDR3 covers 15 residues. CDR1 is MNHNS and CDR2 is SASEGT in the germline V gene.

The V call is TRBV28, the J call TRBJ2-3; possible D gene TRBD2, 6 bases. The ends were cut back, 2 bases at V and 2 bases at J, with 8 bases in the middle. This CDR3 region has 14 residues. Germline loops: CDR1 MDHEN, CDR2 SYDVKM. The CDR3 DNA sequence: TGTGCCAGCAGTTTAGAGCGGGTCACAGATACGCAGTATTTT. Translated, it gives CASSLERVTDTQYF.

The chain uses TRBV6-5 and TRBJ1-5, with 7 bases fitting TRBD1. Germline CDR1 reads MNHEY; CDR2 reads SVGAGI. CDR3 length: 14 residues. V lost 0 bases and J lost 4; bases outside the gene matches: 0. The CDR3, as DNA: TGTGCCAGCAGTTACTCGGACAGGAATCAGCCCCAGCATTTT. Protein product: CASSYSDRNQPQHF.

There are a few counts of this clonotype. The CDR3 nucleotides are TGTGCCAGCAGCCCCCGACAGGGAGGAAAACTGTTTTTT. Translated, it gives CASSPRQGGKLFF. This chain connects TRBV7-9 to TRBJ1-4; 7 bases agree with TRBD1. J gave up 10 bases and V 5 bases, and 7 bases lay outside the gene matches. Per the germline V gene, CDR1 is SEHNR and CDR2 is FQNEAQ (reference sequence). The CDR3 totals 13 residues.

This clonotype was seen only a few times. The V gene is TRBV6-1, the J gene TRBJ2-3; D is undetermined. The CDR3 spans 17 residues. From germline, CDR1 is MNHNS and CDR2 SASEGT. The V gene lost 6 bases and the J gene lost 0 bases, with 19 bases spanning the gap. Here the CDR3 DNA reads TGTGCCAGCAGACCCCTGGGCCCCCTGGGGAGCACAGATACGCAGTATTTT. This gives the protein CASRPLGPLGSTDTQYF.

V gene TRBV11-2 combines with J gene TRBJ1-1; 9 bases fit TRBD1. The J segment lost 5 bases and the V segment lost 5 bases, leaving 6 bases of the junction unmatched. The CDR3 spans 14 residues. The germline gives CDR1 SGHAT, CDR2 FQNNGV. The chain's CDR3 is CASSPRTGATEAFF. The CDR3 DNA reads as TGTGCCAGCAGCCCCCGGACAGGGGCGACTGAAGCTTTCTTT.